The clone carrying this TCR beta chain was picked up many times. Its antigen is unknown. This sample was included in a study of T cell repertoires in cytomegalovirus infection. Overall study results and limits: Dominating the ex vivo response were HLA-C-restricted CMV-specific TCR beta clonotypes.

V was pared by 4 bases and J by 5 bases, with 15 bases between. Per the germline V gene, CDR1 is ENHRY and CDR2 is SYGVKD. The CDR3 is 14 residues long. TCRdb fed the reads into MiXCR, producing one record per CDR3 protein. The sample consists of about 230,000 distinct CDR3 sequences, about 5.9% of them appearing once. This sequence joins TRBV10-3 and TRBJ2-7; the D is unclear. Sample: PBMCs. This TCR was sampled from a human donor in good health (CMV status not recorded). Some clones in this sample may be carry-over from other donors' samples. This CDR3 is CAISGVRNPNEQYF. CDR3 bases: TGTGCCATCAGTGGTGTCCGAAATCCAAACGAGCAGTACTTC.